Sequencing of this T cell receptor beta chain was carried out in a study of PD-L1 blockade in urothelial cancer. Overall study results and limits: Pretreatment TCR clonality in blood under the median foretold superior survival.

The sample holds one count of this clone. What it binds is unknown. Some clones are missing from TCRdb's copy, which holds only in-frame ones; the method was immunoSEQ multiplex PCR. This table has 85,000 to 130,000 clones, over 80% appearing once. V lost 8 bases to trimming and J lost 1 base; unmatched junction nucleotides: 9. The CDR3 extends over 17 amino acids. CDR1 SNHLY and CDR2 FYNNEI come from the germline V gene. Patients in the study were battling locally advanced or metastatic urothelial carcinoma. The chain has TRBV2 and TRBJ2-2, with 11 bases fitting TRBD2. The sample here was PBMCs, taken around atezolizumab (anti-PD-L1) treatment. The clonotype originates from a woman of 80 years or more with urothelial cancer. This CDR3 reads CASSASGRWGNTGELFF. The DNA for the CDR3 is TGTGCCAGCTCGGCTAGCGGGAGGTGGGGGAACACCGGGGAGCTGTTTTTT.